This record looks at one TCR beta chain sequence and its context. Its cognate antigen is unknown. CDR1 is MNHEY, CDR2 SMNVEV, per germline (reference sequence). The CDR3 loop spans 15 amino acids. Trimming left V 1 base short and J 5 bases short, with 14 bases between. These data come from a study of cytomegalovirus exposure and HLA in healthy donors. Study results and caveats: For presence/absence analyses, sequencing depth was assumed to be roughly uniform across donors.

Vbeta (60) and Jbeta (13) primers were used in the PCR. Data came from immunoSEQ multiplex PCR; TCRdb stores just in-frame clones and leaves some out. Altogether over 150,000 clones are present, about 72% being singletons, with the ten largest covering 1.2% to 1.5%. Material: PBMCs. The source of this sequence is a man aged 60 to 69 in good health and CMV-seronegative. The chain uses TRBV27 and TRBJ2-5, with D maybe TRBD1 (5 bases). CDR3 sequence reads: CASSLFQGLSETQYF. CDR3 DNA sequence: TGTGCCAGCAGTTTATTTCAGGGTCTCTCGGAGACCCAGTACTTC.